These T cell receptor beta chains were read from a single sample in a study of shared clonotypes between healthy human individuals. Assay: immunoSEQ multiplex PCR; the TCRdb copy retains only in-frame clones and omits some. The repertoire holds some 2,400,000 clones, with roughly 95% as singletons. The sample taken for sequencing was naive CD4+ T cells sorted from blood. The receptors originated from a man in his late teens or twenties in good health. CDR3s include the opening cysteine and the closing phenylalanine or tryptophan. D genes are given only for firm matches. Expanded clones get a size class; other rows say once, few or many, or leave the size out.

cdr3_nt cdr3_aa v_call d_call clone_size j_call
TGTGCCAGCAGCGTAGAGAGCGGAGATTACAATGAGCAGTTCTTC CASSVESGDYNEQFF TRBV9 - - TRBJ2-1
TGTGCCAGCAGCCCTGACAGGGGCTGGGGCTACACCTTC CASSPDRGWGYTF TRBV11-2 TRBD1 - TRBJ1-2
TGTGCCAGCAGCACAGTAAGGGCAGCTGGAAACACCATATATTTT CASSTVRAAGNTIYF TRBV11-2 - - TRBJ1-3
TGCGCCAGCAGCTCACAGGACTCTGGAAACACCATATATTTT CASSSQDSGNTIYF TRBV5-1 - - TRBJ1-3
TGTGCCAGCAGCTTCGAGAGGGCGGGGGAGACCCAGTACTTC CASSFERAGETQYF TRBV5-4 - - TRBJ2-5
TGCGCCAGCAGCCAAGATCCTGCTAGCGGGAGGGCCAGGGAGCAGTTCTTC CASSQDPASGRAREQFF TRBV4-1 TRBD2 - TRBJ2-1
TGTGCCAGTAGTACAGGGGCGGGAGCGTCGAATGAGCAGTTCTTC CASSTGAGASNEQFF TRBV19 - - TRBJ2-1
TGTGCCAGCAGTGAATTGGGGACAACTAGCACAGATACGCAGTATTTT CASSELGTTSTDTQYF TRBV25-1 - - TRBJ2-3
TGTGCCAGCACTCAGGGTAACAACTATGGCTACACCTTC CASTQGNNYGYTF TRBV6-5 - - TRBJ1-2
TGTGCCAGCAGCTTGATGGTAGCGGGAGTAACAGATACGCAGTATTTT CASSLMVAGVTDTQYF TRBV5-6 TRBD2 - TRBJ2-3
TGTGCCAGCAGCTTAAAAGGGGGTTCTAATGAAAAACTGTTTTTT CASSLKGGSNEKLFF TRBV7-9 - - TRBJ1-4
TGTGCCAGCAGCTTGGGCGGGGCGCATGAAAAACTGTTTTTT CASSLGGAHEKLFF TRBV5-6 - - TRBJ1-4
TGTGCCATCGGACAGGGGACCTGGGAGCAGTACTTC CAIGQGTWEQYF TRBV10-3 TRBD1 - TRBJ2-7
TGCGCCAGCAGCCTTATAGCGGGAACCTCCTACAATGAGCAGTTCTTC CASSLIAGTSYNEQFF TRBV5-1 TRBD2 - TRBJ2-1
TGTGCCAGCAGTGCGGAGGGAACAATCACAGATACGCAGTATTTT CASSAEGTITDTQYF TRBV2 - - TRBJ2-3
TGTGCCAGCAGTACGAGGACAGGTAGCGTCCCTGAAGCTTTCTTT CASSTRTGSVPEAFF TRBV6-1 TRBD1 - TRBJ1-1
TGTGCCAGCAGTTTTCTGGGCATTAGGGGGGCCTACGAGCAGTACTTC CASSFLGIRGAYEQYF TRBV28 - once TRBJ2-7
TGTGCCAGCAACCCACCAGGGGCCCGCTTCACAGATACGCAGTATTTT CASNPPGARFTDTQYF TRBV28 - - TRBJ2-3
TGTGCCAGCAGCCCCCTTTCCACCTTAGCGGGGTCGTACAATGAGCAGTTCTTC CASSPLSTLAGSYNEQFF TRBV11-2 TRBD2 - TRBJ2-1
TGTGCCAAGCGAGGGGGAAACACCATATATTTT CAKRGGNTIYF TRBV11-3 - - TRBJ1-3
TGTGCCAGCAGCGGAGCGAACACCGGGGAGCTGTTTTTT CASSGANTGELFF TRBV2 - - TRBJ2-2
TGTGCCAGCAGCAAGAGGGCCCGAGGGCCTAGCGGGCATAAAGGGAGCTCCTACAATGAGCAGTTCTTC CASSKRARGPSGHKGSSYNEQFF TRBV21-1 - - TRBJ2-1
TGTGCCATCAGTGAGCAGGGGGCAAAGGGGAATGAGCAGTTCTTC CAISEQGAKGNEQFF TRBV10-3 TRBD1 - TRBJ2-1
TGTGCCAGCAGCTTTCGGACAGGGGGTGGCACTGAAGCTTTCTTT CASSFRTGGGTEAFF TRBV5-6 TRBD1 - TRBJ1-1
TGTGCCAGTAGTATCACAGGGCAAGAGACCCAGTACTTC CASSITGQETQYF TRBV19 - few TRBJ2-5
TGCAGCGCTTCGGACAGGGGAAGTACAGATACGCAGTATTTT CSASDRGSTDTQYF TRBV29-1 TRBD1 - TRBJ2-3
TGTGCCAGCACCTGGGACGGGGGTGTACCCTACGAGCAGTACTTC CASTWDGGVPYEQYF TRBV5-8 - - TRBJ2-7
TGCGCCAGCAGCTTGTTGGGAGCTGGGGCCAACGTCCTGACTTTC CASSLLGAGANVLTF TRBV5-1 - - TRBJ2-6
TGTGCCAGTAGTACCGCGGGACACGACAATCAGCCCCAGCATTTT CASSTAGHDNQPQHF TRBV19 - - TRBJ1-5
TGTGCCAGCACTCACCCGGACAGGGGGCGCTACGAGCAGTACTTC CASTHPDRGRYEQYF TRBV7-9 TRBD1 - TRBJ2-7
TGTGCCAGCAGTGAAGGACCGCTTACCCTCCACTTT CASSEGPLTLHF TRBV6-1 - - TRBJ1-6
TGTGCCAGCAGTTACAGGGTTTCGGACGAGCAGTACTTC CASSYRVSDEQYF TRBV6-5 - - TRBJ2-7
TGCGCCAGCATGCGGGACATGAACACTGAAGCTTTCTTT CASMRDMNTEAFF TRBV5-1 - - TRBJ1-1
TGCGCCAGCAGCTTGGTAGGCCAGGGGGCCAGGGGCTACACCTTC CASSLVGQGARGYTF TRBV5-1 TRBD1 once TRBJ1-2
TGTGCCAGCAGCCTACCGGTACAGGGGGGATCACCCCTCCACTTT CASSLPVQGGSPLHF TRBV7-9 TRBD1 once TRBJ1-6
TGTGCCAGCAGTGGAACAGACAGGGCTCTGGGGACTGAAGCTTTCTTT CASSGTDRALGTEAFF TRBV2 TRBD1 - TRBJ1-1
TGTGCCAGCTCCCCTACCAGACAGCTTTGGGGAACCCTCCACTTT CASSPTRQLWGTLHF TRBV18 - - TRBJ1-6
TGTGCCAGCAGCTTAGGGAACGTTTACGAGCAGTACTTC CASSLGNVYEQYF TRBV11-2 - - TRBJ2-7
TGTGCCACCAGATCTCATGGACAGTCCTACGAGCAGTACTTC CATRSHGQSYEQYF TRBV19 - once TRBJ2-7
TGTGCCTGGAGATTGGGGACAGGGGACTATGGCTACACCTTC CAWRLGTGDYGYTF TRBV30 TRBD1 once TRBJ1-2
TGCGCCAGCAGGGCTAGCGGGGGGTCTCTCGCAGAGACCCAGTACTTC CASRASGGSLAETQYF TRBV5-1 TRBD2 - TRBJ2-5
TGTGCCAGCAGCTTAGGGGGACAGGGCCGCAATGAGCAGTTCTTC CASSLGGQGRNEQFF TRBV7-3 TRBD1 - TRBJ2-1
TGTGCCAGCAGTACAACACAGGGGGCAGCTAACTATGGCTACACCTTC CASSTTQGAANYGYTF TRBV6-6 TRBD1 - TRBJ1-2
TGTGCCAGCAGTCCCACAGGGATCGGTGAAAAACTGTTTTTT CASSPTGIGEKLFF TRBV2 - - TRBJ1-4
TGTGCCAGAAGCAAACTAGCGGGGGGCTTCTCGTACCAAGAGACCCAGTACTTC CARSKLAGGFSYQETQYF TRBV5-3 TRBD2 - TRBJ2-5
TGCGCCAGCAGCCAAGGACCCGGGTACACTGAAGCTTTCTTT CASSQGPGYTEAFF TRBV4-3 - once TRBJ1-1
TGTGCCAGCAGTTTATTGGCCCACTCTCGGGACAGGGGGATCGGCTACGAGCAGTACTTC CASSLLAHSRDRGIGYEQYF TRBV27 TRBD1 - TRBJ2-7
TGTGCCAGCTCACCTAAACACGAGCAGTACTTC CASSPKHEQYF TRBV18 - - TRBJ2-7